Listed below are T cell receptor beta chains from one sample, sequenced in a study of shared clonotypes between healthy human individuals. TCRdb keeps only in-frame clones here, not all; method: immunoSEQ multiplex PCR. The sample lists a few million clones, almost 96% occurring once. The specimen sequenced was naive CD4+ T cells sorted from blood. The receptors were sampled from a man younger than 35 in good health. CDR3s include the opening cysteine and the closing phenylalanine or tryptophan. Fields, in order: V gene, J gene, CDR3 protein.

TRBV18	TRBJ1-3	CASSPQGAGNTIYF
TRBV5-4	TRBJ1-4	CASSLGQDREKLFF
TRBV19	TRBJ1-6	CASSDTGTGMVPLHF
TRBV29-1	TRBJ1-2	CSVDPGGAGGYTF
TRBV6-5	TRBJ2-3	CASSPGAPTQYF
TRBV6-1	TRBJ2-3	CASSEIGIVFGGRTDTQYF
TRBV5-6	TRBJ2-3	CASSLATPVTDTQYF
TRBV5-5	TRBJ1-2	CASSPRQGAGDGYTF
TRBV20-1	TRBJ2-1	CSAPPENEQFF
TRBV20-1	TRBJ2-7	CSATGTGMYF
TRBV5-1	TRBJ2-2	CASSLGTLNTGELFF
TRBV5-1	TRBJ2-5	CASSLDLQTQYF
TRBV9	TRBJ2-7	CASSPPRSSASYEQYF
TRBV19	TRBJ2-1	CASSLPRDYRYNEQFF
TRBV7-2	TRBJ2-1	CASSSTSGAPYNEQFF
TRBV19	TRBJ1-5	CASAGGAVQPQHF
TRBV2	TRBJ2-5	CASSGGNRETQYF
TRBV2	TRBJ1-6	CASSLTGLDSPLHF
TRBV6-5	TRBJ2-7	CASSRSSGNEQYF
TRBV25-1	TRBJ2-3	CASSGGQTSFTDTQYF
TRBV27	TRBJ1-2	CASSLFGPIEANYGYTF
TRBV15	TRBJ2-3	CATSRGASGSYTQYF